A selection of T cell receptor beta chains follows, all from one sample in a study of blood T cell repertoires in COVID-19. Generated by immunoSEQ multiplex PCR, the TCRdb table keeps only in-frame clones and is missing some. The repertoire has 250,000 or so clones, around 80% of them found once; the top ten carry 3.4%. The sequencing input was peripheral blood. The receptors were gathered from a woman younger than 30 with acute or convalescent COVID-19. The CDR3 runs from the conserved cysteine through the conserved F or W. D genes are given only for firm matches. Some rows have no size entry. The others give once, few or many, or a class for an expanded clone.

v_gene	j_gene	d_gene	abundance	CDR3aa	CDR3nt
TRBV10-1	TRBJ2-3	TRBD2	NA	CASSGSGLAGTDTQYF	TGCGCCAGCAGTGGGTCCGGACTAGCGGGCACAGATACGCAGTATTTT
TRBV9	TRBJ1-5	TRBD1	NA	CASSVGPGGSNQPQHF	TGTGCCAGCAGCGTAGGCCCAGGGGGAAGCAATCAGCCCCAGCATTTT
TRBV7-8	TRBJ2-1	TRBD1	NA	CASSLGTGPGLEQFF	TGTGCCAGCAGCCTAGGGACAGGGCCCGGGTTAGAGCAGTTCTTC
TRBV4-3	TRBJ2-6	TRBD1	NA	CASSPGQAFSGANVLTF	TGCGCCAGCAGCCCGGGACAGGCGTTCTCTGGGGCCAACGTCCTGACTTTC
TRBV5-1	TRBJ1-2	TRBD1	NA	CASSVGQEVSGYTF	TGCGCCAGCAGCGTGGGACAGGAGGTCAGTGGCTACACCTTC
TRBV28	TRBJ2-5	NA	NA	CASSPRLETQYF	TGTGCCAGCAGTCCGCGACTAGAGACCCAGTACTTC
TRBV10-1	TRBJ1-4	NA	NA	CASSESWKAAPTNEKLFF	TGCGCCAGCAGTGAGTCCTGGAAGGCGGCCCCAACTAATGAAAAACTGTTTTTT
TRBV9	TRBJ2-5	TRBD2	once	CASSVGLAGGPSGETQYF	TGTGCCAGCAGCGTGGGACTAGCGGGAGGGCCATCTGGAGAGACCCAGTACTTC
TRBV7-6	TRBJ1-5	TRBD1	NA	CASSPGTGGQPQHF	TGTGCCAGCAGCCCAGGGACAGGGGGTCAGCCCCAGCATTTT
TRBV5-1	TRBJ2-7	TRBD1	NA	CASSLRTGPSYEQYF	TGCGCCAGCAGCCTACGGACAGGGCCCTCCTACGAGCAGTACTTC
TRBV7-8	TRBJ1-1	NA	NA	CASSLASGGNTEAFF	TGTGCCAGCAGCTTAGCGTCGGGAGGGAACACTGAAGCTTTCTTT
TRBV24-1	TRBJ2-1	NA	NA	CATSDSASYNEQFF	TGTGCCACCAGTGACAGCGCCTCCTACAATGAGCAGTTCTTC
TRBV25-1	TRBJ1-6	NA	NA	CASSHGPHNSPLHF	TGTGCCAGCAGTCATGGGCCCCACAATTCACCCCTCCACTTT
TRBV6-5	TRBJ2-7	TRBD2	NA	CASRPGTSGSYEQYF	TGTGCCAGCAGACCCGGGACTAGCGGTTCCTACGAGCAGTACTTC
TRBV10-2	TRBJ2-1	TRBD2	NA	CASQTLAGGFNEQFF	TGCGCCAGCCAAACCCTAGCGGGAGGTTTCAATGAGCAGTTCTTC
TRBV27	TRBJ2-5	NA	NA	CASSLNSGSGGGTQYF	TGTGCCAGCAGTTTAAACAGCGGAAGTGGTGGCGGGACCCAGTACTTC
TRBV3-1/TRBV3-2	TRBJ1-3	NA	NA	CASSPVHRGNTIYF	TGTGCCAGCAGCCCGGTACACAGAGGAAACACCATATATTTT
TRBV15	TRBJ2-7	TRBD2	NA	CATSRGAGASYEQYF	TGTGCCACCAGCAGAGGGGCGGGAGCGTCCTACGAGCAGTACTTC
TRBV28	TRBJ1-2	NA	NA	CASRRTGFYGYTF	TGTGCCAGCAGGCGAACAGGGTTCTATGGCTACACCTTC
TRBV5-1	TRBJ2-5	TRBD2	NA	CASSVGLAGYQETQYF	TGCGCCAGCAGCGTGGGACTAGCGGGCTACCAAGAGACCCAGTACTTC
TRBV4-3	TRBJ2-4	TRBD2	once	CASSQGGSPPNIQYF	TGCGCCAGCAGCCAAGGCGGGAGTCCTCCAAACATTCAGTACTTC
TRBV28	TRBJ1-2	NA	NA	CASSPLPRGYTF	TGTGCCAGCAGTCCCCTCCCTAGGGGCTACACCTTC
TRBV27	TRBJ2-7	TRBD2	NA	CASGIRTSGIFEQYF	TGTGCCAGCGGAATTCGGACTAGCGGGATTTTCGAGCAGTACTTC
TRBV6-5	TRBJ1-2	NA	NA	CASRGQFEGYTF	TGTGCCAGCAGAGGACAGTTTGAAGGCTACACCTTC
TRBV5-4	TRBJ2-7	TRBD2	NA	CASSPGLAGASYEQYF	TGTGCCAGCAGCCCCGGACTAGCGGGAGCCTCCTACGAGCAGTACTTC
TRBV19	TRBJ2-7	TRBD2	once	CASSEVSGFSYEQYF	TGTGCCAGTAGTGAAGTTAGCGGGTTCTCCTACGAGCAGTACTTC
TRBV15	TRBJ2-3	TRBD2	NA	CATSRVSGSSGDTQYF	TGTGCCACCAGCAGAGTTAGCGGGAGTTCGGGAGATACGCAGTATTTT
TRBV6-5	TRBJ2-2	TRBD2	NA	CASQPGGGRGELFF	TGTGCCAGCCAGCCGGGGGGAGGGCGCGGGGAGCTGTTTTTT
TRBV9	TRBJ2-1	TRBD1	once	CASGTGVEQFF	TGTGCCAGCGGGACAGGGGTCGAACAGTTCTTC